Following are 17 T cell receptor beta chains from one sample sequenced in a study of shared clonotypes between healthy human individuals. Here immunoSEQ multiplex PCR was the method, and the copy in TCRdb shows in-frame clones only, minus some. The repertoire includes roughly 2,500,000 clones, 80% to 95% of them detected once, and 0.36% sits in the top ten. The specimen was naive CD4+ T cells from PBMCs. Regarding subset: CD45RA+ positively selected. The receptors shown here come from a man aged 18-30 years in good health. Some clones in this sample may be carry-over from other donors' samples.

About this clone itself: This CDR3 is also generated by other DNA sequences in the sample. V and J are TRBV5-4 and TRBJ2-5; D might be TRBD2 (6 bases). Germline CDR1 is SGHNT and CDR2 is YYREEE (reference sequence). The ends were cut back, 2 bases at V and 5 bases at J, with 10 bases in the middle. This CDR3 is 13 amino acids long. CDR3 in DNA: TGTGCCAGCAGCTTAAAAGGAGGGGAGACCCAGTACTTC. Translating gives CASSLKGGETQYF.

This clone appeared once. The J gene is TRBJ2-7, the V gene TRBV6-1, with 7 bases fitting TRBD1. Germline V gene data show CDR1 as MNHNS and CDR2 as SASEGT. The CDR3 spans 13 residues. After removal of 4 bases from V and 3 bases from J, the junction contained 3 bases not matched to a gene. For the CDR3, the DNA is TGTGCCAGCAGTGTGACAGGGATCTACGAGCAGTACTTC. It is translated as CASSVTGIYEQYF.

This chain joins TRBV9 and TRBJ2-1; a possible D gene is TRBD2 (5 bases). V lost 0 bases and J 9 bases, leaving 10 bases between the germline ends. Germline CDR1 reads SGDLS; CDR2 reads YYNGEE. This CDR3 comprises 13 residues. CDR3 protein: CASSVAPRGEQFF. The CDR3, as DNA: TGTGCCAGCAGCGTAGCTCCACGGGGTGAGCAGTTCTTC. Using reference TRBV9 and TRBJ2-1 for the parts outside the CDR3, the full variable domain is DSGVTQTPKHLITATGQRVTLRCSPRSGDLSVYWYQQSLDQGLQFLIQYYNGEERAKGNILERFSAQQFPDLHSELNLSSLELGDSALYFCASSVAPRGEQFFGPGTRLTVL.

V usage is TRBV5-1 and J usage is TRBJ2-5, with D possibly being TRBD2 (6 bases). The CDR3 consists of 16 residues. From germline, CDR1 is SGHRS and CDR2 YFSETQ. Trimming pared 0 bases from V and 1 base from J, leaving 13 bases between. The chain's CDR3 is CASSLGASGFQETQYF. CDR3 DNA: TGCGCCAGCAGCTTGGGTGCCAGCGGGTTCCAAGAGACCCAGTACTTC.

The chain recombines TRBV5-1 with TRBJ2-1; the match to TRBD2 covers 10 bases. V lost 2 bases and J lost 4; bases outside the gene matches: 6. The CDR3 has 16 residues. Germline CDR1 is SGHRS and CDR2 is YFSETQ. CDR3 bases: TGCGCCAGCAGCTTCCTAGCGGGAGCGGATTACAATGAGCAGTTCTTC. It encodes CASSFLAGADYNEQFF.

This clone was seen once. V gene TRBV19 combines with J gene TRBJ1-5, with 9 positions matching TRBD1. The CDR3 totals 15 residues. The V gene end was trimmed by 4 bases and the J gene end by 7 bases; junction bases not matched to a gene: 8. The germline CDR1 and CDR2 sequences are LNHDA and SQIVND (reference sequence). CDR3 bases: TGTGCCAGTAGTAGCATAACAGGGGGCGGACAGCCCCAGCATTTT. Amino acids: CASSSITGGGQPQHF. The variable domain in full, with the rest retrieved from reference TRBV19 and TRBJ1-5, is DGGITQSPKYLFRKEGQNVTLSCEQNLNHDAMYWYRQDPGQGLRLIYYSQIVNDFQKGDIAEGYSVSREKKESFPLTVTSAQKNPTAFYLCASSSITGGGQPQHFGDGTRLSIL.

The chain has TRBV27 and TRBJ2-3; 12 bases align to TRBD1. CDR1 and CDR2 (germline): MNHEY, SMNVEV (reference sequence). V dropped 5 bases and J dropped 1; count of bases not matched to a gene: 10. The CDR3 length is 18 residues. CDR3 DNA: TGTGCCAGCAGTGTAACCCGGGACAGGGGGCGCGGCACAGATACGCAGTATTTT. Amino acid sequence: CASSVTRDRGRGTDTQYF.

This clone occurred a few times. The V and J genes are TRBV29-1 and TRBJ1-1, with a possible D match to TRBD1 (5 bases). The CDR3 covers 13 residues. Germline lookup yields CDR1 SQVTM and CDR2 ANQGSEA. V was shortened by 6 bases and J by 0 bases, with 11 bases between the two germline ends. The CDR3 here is CSVTADMNTEAFF. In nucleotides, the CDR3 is TGCAGCGTCACGGCGGACATGAACACTGAAGCTTTCTTT.

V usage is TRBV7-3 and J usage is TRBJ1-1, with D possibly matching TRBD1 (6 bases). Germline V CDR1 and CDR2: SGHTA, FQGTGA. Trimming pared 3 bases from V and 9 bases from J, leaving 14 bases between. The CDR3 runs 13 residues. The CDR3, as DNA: TGTGCCAGCAGCTTGAGGGGGGGAAGGCAAGCTTTCTTT. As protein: CASSLRGGRQAFF.

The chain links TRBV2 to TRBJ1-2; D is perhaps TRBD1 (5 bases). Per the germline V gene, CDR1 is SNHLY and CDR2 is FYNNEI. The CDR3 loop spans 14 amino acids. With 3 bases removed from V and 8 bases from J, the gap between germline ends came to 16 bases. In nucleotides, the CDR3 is TGTGCCAGCAGTGATCGGGGGACTTCAGGGGGCTACACCTTC. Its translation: CASSDRGTSGGYTF.

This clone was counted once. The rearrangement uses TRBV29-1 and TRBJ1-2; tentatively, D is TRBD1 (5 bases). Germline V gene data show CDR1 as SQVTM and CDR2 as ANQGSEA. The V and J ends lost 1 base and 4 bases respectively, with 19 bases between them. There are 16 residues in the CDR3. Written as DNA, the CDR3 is TGCAGCGTTGAAGGAGGGAACGGGGCCCGATTCTATGGCTACACCTTC. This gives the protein CSVEGGNGARFYGYTF.

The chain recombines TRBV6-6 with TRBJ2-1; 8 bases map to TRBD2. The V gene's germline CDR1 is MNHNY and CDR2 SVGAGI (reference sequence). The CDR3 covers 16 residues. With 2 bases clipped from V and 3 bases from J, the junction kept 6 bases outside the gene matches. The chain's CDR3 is CASSYPQAGVYNEQFF. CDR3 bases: TGTGCCAGCAGTTACCCCCAAGCGGGGGTCTACAATGAGCAGTTCTTC.

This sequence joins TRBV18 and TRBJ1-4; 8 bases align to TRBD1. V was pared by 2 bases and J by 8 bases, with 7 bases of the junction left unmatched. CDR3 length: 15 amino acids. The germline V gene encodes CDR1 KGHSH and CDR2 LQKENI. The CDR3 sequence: CASSPRTGRQEKLFF. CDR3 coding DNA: TGTGCCAGCTCACCAAGGACAGGGAGACAGGAAAAACTGTTTTTT. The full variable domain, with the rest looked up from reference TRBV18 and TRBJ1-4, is NAGVMQNPRHLVRRRGQEARLRCSPMKGHSHVYWYRQLPEEGLKFMVYLQKENIIDESGMPKERFSAEFPKEGPSILRIQQVVRGDSAAYFCASSPRTGRQEKLFFGSGTQLSVL.

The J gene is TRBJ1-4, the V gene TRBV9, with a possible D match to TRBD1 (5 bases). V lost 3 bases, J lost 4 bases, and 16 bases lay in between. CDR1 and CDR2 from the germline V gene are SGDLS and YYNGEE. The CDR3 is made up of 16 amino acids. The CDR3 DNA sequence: TGTGCCAGCAGCGCCGGTGGGGCAGATCTTAATGAAAAACTGTTTTTT. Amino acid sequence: CASSAGGADLNEKLFF.

The CDR3 nucleotides are TGTGCCAGCAGTCCGTCAGGGTCCCCTGGAAACACCATATATTTT. This encodes CASSPSGSPGNTIYF. This chain joins TRBV28 and TRBJ1-3, with D perhaps matching TRBD1 (5 bases). CDR1 MDHEN and CDR2 SYDVKM come from the germline V gene. Trimming shortened V by 5 bases and J by 2 bases, and 13 bases separated the two germline ends. The CDR3 runs 15 residues.

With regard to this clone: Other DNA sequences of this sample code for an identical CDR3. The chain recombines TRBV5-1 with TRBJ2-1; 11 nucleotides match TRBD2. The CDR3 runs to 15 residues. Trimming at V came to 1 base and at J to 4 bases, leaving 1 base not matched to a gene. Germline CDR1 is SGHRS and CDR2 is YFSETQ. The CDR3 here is CASSLTSGGYNEQFF. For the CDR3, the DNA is TGCGCCAGCAGCTTGACTAGCGGGGGTTACAATGAGCAGTTCTTC.

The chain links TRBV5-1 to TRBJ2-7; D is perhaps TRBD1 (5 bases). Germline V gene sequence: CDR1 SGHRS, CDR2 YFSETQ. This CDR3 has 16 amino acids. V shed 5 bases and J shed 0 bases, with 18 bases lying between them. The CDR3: CASRGQGAVSSYEQYF. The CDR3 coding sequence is TGCGCCAGCAGGGGCCAAGGGGCCGTGAGCTCCTACGAGCAGTACTTC.